The next 5 T cell receptor beta chains were all read from a single sample in a study of response to subunit inactivated influenza vaccine. TCRdb processed the RT-PCR reads anew with MiXCR; each CDR3 protein has one entry. The sample includes 250,000 to 350,000 distinct CDR3 sequences, 20% to 25% of them seen just once. Material: PBMCs from blood, obtained approximately 22 months after vaccination. The receptors here all came from a man in his fifties or sixties who received an inactivated influenza vaccine.

The chain is built from TRBV11-2 and TRBJ2-3; 10 positions agree with TRBD2. CDR3 length: 16 residues. J was trimmed by 2 bases and V by 4 bases; bases with no gene match: 6. The germline CDR1 and CDR2 sequences are SGHAT and FQNNGV. CDR3 protein: CASSSELAGPTDTQYF. The CDR3 nucleotides read TGTGCCAGCAGCTCCGAACTAGCGGGGCCCACAGATACGCAGTATTTT.

This clonotype was detected only a few times. This chain uses TRBV7-9 with TRBJ2-7, with D unclear. Germline V lookup: CDR1 SEHNR, CDR2 FQNEAQ (reference sequence). The V gene lost 5 bases and the J gene lost 3 bases, with 5 bases spanning the gap. This CDR3 spans 11 amino acids. The DNA of the CDR3 is TGTGCCAGCAGCCGAGACTACGAGCAGTACTTC. It specifies CASSRDYEQYF.

The chain is built from TRBV20-1 and TRBJ2-5; D remains ambiguous. The CDR3 spans 11 residues. Germline lookup yields CDR1 DFQATT and CDR2 SNEGSKA (reference sequence). Trimming took off 0 bases at V and 4 bases at J, with 3 bases between the two ends. The CDR3 DNA reads TGCAGTGCTAGAGAGGGAGAGACCCAGTACTTC. It translates to CSAREGETQYF.

The rearrangement uses TRBV20-1 and TRBJ2-7; D assignment may be TRBD1 or TRBD2 (5 bases each). The germline gives CDR1 DFQATT, CDR2 SNEGSKA (reference sequence). There are 13 residues in the CDR3. The CDR3 region has the DNA TGCAGCACTAACCGGGGCACGACCTACGAGCAGTACTTC. It translates to CSTNRGTTYEQYF.

This clonotype was observed a few times. The genes are TRBV5-6 and TRBJ1-2; D gene ambiguous. Germline V gene lookup returns CDR1 SGHDT and CDR2 YYEEEE. Trimming removed 7 bases from V and 0 bases from J, with 16 bases in between. The CDR3 is 15 residues long. The CDR3 spells CASRPIDNTNYGYTF. CDR3 nucleotides: TGTGCCAGCCGCCCCATAGACAACACTAACTATGGCTACACCTTC.